Listed below are T cell receptor beta chains from one sample, sequenced in a study of blood T cell repertoires in COVID-19. Generated by immunoSEQ multiplex PCR, the TCRdb table keeps only in-frame clones and is missing some. This sample yields about 99,000 clones, of which about 80% are seen a single time; roughly 13% belongs to the top ten. The sequencing input was peripheral blood. Every receptor here comes from a human donor in a cohort sampled during active or convalescent COVID-19. The conserved cysteine and the conserved F or W are not part of the CDR3 here.

CDR3 protein: ASSLAGTVNEKLF; V gene: TRBV7-2
CDR3 protein: ATSFQGTDNEQF; V gene: TRBV19
CDR3 protein: ATSTRDSSGNEQF; V gene: TRBV15
CDR3 protein: ASSLPQGANPTSTDTQY; V gene: TRBV7-6
CDR3 protein: ASSLRGQKNYNEQF; V gene: TRBV7-9
CDR3 protein: ASSPLAGGAEQY; V gene: TRBV7-3
CDR3 protein: ASSLGQGEGNTEAF; V gene: TRBV11-2
CDR3 protein: ASSVEDTDRAGNTEAF; V gene: TRBV9
CDR3 protein: ASSQGAAGWTGELF; V gene: TRBV11-2
CDR3 protein: ASSPLWRAGANVLT; V gene: TRBV3-1/TRBV3-2
CDR3 protein: ASSSRGRPQH; V gene: TRBV12-3/TRBV12-4
CDR3 protein: ASSASYEQY; V gene: TRBV6-5
CDR3 protein: ASSESRGGMETQY; V gene: TRBV25-1
CDR3 protein: ASSADRFNQPQH; V gene: TRBV11-2
CDR3 protein: VSSLQQGYGNTIY; V gene: TRBV14
CDR3 protein: ASSSTGAEAF; V gene: TRBV11-2
CDR3 protein: ASIQEEKEETQY; V gene: TRBV3-1/TRBV3-2
CDR3 protein: ASSPDRGPSTGELF; V gene: TRBV5-6
CDR3 protein: ATSDPGLAGNTDTQY; V gene: TRBV24-1
CDR3 protein: ASSTGQGNQPQH; V gene: TRBV5-1
CDR3 protein: AILGGQGHGNTIY; V gene: TRBV10-3
CDR3 protein: ASTTGASGNTIY; V gene: TRBV7-9
CDR3 protein: ASSASGLAGGTGYEQY; V gene: TRBV9
CDR3 protein: ASSLPGGNTDTQY; V gene: TRBV7-9
CDR3 protein: ASSPRTGAVH; V gene: TRBV19
CDR3 protein: SVGAGNTIY; V gene: TRBV29-1
CDR3 protein: ASSQTGGRSPQH; V gene: TRBV5-1
CDR3 protein: ASSQVSAYNEQF; V gene: TRBV3-1/TRBV3-2
CDR3 protein: ASSPYTGGNQPQH; V gene: TRBV21-1
CDR3 protein: ASSHRGGLGDTQY; V gene: TRBV4-1